This TCR beta chain was observed in a study of monozygotic twins with inflammatory bowel disease. CDR1 and CDR2 from the germline V gene are MNHEY and SMNVEV (reference sequence). The CDR3 totals 12 residues. TCRdb reanalyzed the 5' RACE reads, giving one entry per CDR3 protein sequence and no DNA. The data include 400,000 or so distinct CDR3 sequences; the top ten clones carry about 2.4%. The sequence derives from a human donor with ulcerative colitis or Crohn's disease, or a healthy co-twin of an affected twin (not recorded which). Material: blood. The chain is built from TRBV27 and TRBJ2-4; TCRdb's D call, TRBD2, is unchecked because there is no DNA. The CDR3 sequence is CASSLGGGMQYF.